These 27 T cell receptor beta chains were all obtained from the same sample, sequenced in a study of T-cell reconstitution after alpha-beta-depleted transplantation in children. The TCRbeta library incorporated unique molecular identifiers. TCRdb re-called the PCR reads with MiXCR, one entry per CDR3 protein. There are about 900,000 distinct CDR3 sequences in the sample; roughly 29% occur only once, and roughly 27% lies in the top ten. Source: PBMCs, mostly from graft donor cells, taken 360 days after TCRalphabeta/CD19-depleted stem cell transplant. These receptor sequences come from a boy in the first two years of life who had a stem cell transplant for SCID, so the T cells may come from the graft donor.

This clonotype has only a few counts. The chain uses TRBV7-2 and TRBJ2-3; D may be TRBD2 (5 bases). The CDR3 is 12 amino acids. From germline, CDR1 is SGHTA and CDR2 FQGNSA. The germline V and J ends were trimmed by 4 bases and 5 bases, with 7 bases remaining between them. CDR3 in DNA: TGTGCCAGCAGCTGGACTCGAGATACGCAGTATTTT. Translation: CASSWTRDTQYF.

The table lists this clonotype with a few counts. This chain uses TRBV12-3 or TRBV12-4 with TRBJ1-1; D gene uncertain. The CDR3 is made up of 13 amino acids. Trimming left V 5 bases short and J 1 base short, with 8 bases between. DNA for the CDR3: TGTGCCAGCAGTAATACAAAGAACACTGAAGCTTTCTTT. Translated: CASSNTKNTEAFF.

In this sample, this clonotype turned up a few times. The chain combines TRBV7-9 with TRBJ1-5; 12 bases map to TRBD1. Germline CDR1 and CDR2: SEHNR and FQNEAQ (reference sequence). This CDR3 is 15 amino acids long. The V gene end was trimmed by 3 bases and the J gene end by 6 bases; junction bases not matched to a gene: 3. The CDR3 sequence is CASSLGQGAGQPQHF. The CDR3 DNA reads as TGTGCCAGCAGCTTGGGACAGGGGGCAGGTCAGCCCCAGCATTTT.

The CDR3 is CASSQENGNTIYF. CDR3 DNA: TGTGCCAGCAGCCAAGAGAACGGAAACACCATATATTTT. The rearrangement links TRBV4-2 to TRBJ1-3; no definite D call. V lost 0 bases, J lost 4 bases, and 4 bases lay in between. Germline assignment: CDR1 LGHNA and CDR2 YNFKEQ. This CDR3 is 13 amino acids long.

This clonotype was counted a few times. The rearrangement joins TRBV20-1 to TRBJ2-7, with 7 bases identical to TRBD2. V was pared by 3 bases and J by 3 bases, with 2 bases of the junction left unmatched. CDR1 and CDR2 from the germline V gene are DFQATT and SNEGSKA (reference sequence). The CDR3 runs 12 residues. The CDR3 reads CSASGGDYEQYF. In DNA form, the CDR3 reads TGCAGTGCTAGTGGGGGGGACTACGAGCAGTACTTC.

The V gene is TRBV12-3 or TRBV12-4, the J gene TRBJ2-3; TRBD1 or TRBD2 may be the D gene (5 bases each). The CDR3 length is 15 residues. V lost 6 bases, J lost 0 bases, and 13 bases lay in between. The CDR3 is CASRARDGSTDTQYF. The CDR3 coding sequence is TGTGCCAGCAGGGCCCGGGACGGTAGCACAGATACGCAGTATTTT.

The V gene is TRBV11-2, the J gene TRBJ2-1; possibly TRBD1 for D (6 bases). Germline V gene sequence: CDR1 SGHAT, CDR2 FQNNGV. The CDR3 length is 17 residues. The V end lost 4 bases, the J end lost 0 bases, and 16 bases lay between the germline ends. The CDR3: CASSSSPQGLSYNEQFF. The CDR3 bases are TGTGCCAGCAGCTCCTCACCCCAGGGGCTCTCCTACAATGAGCAGTTCTTC.

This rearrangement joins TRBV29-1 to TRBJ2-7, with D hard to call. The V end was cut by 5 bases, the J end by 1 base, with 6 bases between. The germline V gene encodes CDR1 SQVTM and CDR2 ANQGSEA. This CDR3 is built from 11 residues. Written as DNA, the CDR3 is TGCAGCGTTATGGCTTCCTACGAGCAGTACTTC. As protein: CSVMASYEQYF.

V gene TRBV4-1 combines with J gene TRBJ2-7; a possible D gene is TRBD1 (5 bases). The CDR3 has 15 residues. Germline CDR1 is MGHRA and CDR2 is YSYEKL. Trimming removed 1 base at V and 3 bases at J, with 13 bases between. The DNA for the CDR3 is TGCGCCAGCAGCCAAGGTCCTGACAGCTTCTACGAGCAGTACTTC. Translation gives CASSQGPDSFYEQYF.

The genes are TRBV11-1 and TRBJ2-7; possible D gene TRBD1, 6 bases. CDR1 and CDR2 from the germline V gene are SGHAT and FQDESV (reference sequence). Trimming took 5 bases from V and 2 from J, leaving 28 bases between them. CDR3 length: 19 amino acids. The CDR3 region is CASSALPGTPLGPTYEQYF. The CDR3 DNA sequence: TGTGCCAGCAGCGCGCTCCCCGGGACACCACTTGGGCCTACCTACGAGCAGTACTTC.

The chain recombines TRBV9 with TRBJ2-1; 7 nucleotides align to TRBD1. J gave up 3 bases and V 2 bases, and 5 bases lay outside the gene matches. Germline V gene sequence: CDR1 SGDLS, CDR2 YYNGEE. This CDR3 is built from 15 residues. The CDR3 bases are TGTGCCAGCAGCGTTGGGACAGCGTACTACAATGAGCAGTTCTTC. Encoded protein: CASSVGTAYYNEQFF.

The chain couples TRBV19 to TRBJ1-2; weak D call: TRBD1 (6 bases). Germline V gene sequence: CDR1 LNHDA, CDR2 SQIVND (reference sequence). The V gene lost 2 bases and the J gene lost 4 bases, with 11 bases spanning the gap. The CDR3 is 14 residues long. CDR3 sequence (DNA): TGTGCCAGTAGTATATACAGGGAGGGCTATGGCTACACCTTC. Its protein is CASSIYREGYGYTF.

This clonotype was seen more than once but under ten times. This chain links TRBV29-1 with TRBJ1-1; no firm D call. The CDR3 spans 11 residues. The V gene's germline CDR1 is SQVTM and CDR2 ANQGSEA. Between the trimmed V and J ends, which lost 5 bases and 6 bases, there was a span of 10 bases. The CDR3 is CSVSLGAEAFF. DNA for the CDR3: TGCAGCGTTAGTCTCGGCGCTGAAGCTTTCTTT.

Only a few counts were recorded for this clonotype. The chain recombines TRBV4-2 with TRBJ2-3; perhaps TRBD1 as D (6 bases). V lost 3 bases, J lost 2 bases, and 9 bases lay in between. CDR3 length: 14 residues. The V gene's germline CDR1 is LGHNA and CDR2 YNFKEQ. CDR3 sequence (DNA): TGTGCCAGCAGCCAGACAGGACCCACAGATACGCAGTATTTT. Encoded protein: CASSQTGPTDTQYF.

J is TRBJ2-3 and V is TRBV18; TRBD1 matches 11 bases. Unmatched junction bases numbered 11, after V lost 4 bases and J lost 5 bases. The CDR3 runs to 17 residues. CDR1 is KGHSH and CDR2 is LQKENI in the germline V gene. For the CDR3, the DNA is TGTGCCAGCTCACGCCGGGGACAGGGGGTTTCAGAAGATACGCAGTATTTT. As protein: CASSRRGQGVSEDTQYF. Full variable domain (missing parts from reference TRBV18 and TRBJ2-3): NAGVMQNPRHLVRRRGQEARLRCSPMKGHSHVYWYRQLPEEGLKFMVYLQKENIIDESGMPKERFSAEFPKEGPSILRIQQVVRGDSAAYFCASSRRGQGVSEDTQYFGPGTRLTVL.

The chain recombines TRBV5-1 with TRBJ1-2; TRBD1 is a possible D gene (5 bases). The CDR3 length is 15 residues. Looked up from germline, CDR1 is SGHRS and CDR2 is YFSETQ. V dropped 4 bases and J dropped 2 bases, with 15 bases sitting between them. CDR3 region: CASSLVGAENYGYTF. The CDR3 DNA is TGCGCCAGCAGCCTGGTCGGGGCAGAGAACTATGGCTACACCTTC.

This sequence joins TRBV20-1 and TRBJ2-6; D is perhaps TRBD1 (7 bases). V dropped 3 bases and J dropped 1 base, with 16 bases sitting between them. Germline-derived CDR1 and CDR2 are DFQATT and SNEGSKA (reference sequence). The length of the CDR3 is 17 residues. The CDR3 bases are TGCAGTGCTAGGAGACAGGGACTCATATCTGGGGCCAACGTCCTGACTTTC. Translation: CSARRQGLISGANVLTF.

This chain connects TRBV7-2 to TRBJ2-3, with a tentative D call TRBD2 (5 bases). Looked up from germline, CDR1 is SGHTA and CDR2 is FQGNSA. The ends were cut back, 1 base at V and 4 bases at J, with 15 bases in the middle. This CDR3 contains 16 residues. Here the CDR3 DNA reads TGTGCCAGCAGCTTAGACCGGGGTCGGGCACCAGATACGCAGTATTTT. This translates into CASSLDRGRAPDTQYF. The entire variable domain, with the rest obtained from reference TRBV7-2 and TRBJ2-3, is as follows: GAGVSQSPSNKVTEKGKDVELRCDPISGHTALYWYRQSLGQGLEFLIYFQGNSAPDKSGLPSDRFSAERTGGSVSTLTIQRTQQEDSAVYLCASSLDRGRAPDTQYFGPGTRLTVL.

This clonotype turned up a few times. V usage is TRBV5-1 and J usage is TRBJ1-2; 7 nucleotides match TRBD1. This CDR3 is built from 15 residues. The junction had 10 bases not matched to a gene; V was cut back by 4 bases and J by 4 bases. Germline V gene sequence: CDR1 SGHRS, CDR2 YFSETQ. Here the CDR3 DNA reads TGCGCCAGCAGCGAGGGGACAGCACTAATCTATGGCTACACCTTC. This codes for CASSEGTALIYGYTF.

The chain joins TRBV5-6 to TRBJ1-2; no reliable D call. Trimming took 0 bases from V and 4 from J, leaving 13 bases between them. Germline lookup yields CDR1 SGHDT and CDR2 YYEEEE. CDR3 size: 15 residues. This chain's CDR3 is CASSLVRTRSYGYTF. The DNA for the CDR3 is TGTGCCAGCAGCTTGGTTAGGACTCGGAGCTATGGCTACACCTTC.

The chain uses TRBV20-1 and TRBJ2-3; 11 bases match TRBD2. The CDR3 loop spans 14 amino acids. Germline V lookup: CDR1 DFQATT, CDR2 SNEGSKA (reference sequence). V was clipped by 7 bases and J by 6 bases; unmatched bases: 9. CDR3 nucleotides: TGCAGTGTCTCGGCTAGCGGGGGGCGCGATACGCAGTATTTT. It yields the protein CSVSASGGRDTQYF.

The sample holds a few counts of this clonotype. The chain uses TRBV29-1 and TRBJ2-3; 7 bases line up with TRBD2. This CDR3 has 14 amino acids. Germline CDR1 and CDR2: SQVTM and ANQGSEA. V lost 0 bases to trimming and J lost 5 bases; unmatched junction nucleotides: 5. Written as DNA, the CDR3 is TGCAGCGTTGAAGAGCGGGAGCTGGGAGATACGCAGTATTTT. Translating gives CSVEERELGDTQYF.

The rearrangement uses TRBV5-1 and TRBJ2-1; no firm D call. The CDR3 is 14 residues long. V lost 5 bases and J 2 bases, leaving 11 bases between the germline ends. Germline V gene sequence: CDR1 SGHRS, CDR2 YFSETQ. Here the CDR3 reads CASRAQATYNEQFF. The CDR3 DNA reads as TGCGCCAGCAGAGCCCAAGCAACCTACAATGAGCAGTTCTTC.

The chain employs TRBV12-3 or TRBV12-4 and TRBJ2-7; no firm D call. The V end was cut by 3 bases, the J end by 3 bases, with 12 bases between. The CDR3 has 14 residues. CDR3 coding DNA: TGTGCCAGCAGTTTGCGAGGAAACTTCTACGAGCAGTACTTC. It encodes CASSLRGNFYEQYF.

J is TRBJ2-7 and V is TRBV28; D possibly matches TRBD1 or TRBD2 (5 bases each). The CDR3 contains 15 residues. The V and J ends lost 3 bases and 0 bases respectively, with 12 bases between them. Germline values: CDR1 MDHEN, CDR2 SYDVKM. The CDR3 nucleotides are TGTGCCAGCAGTTTTTCAGGGACGACCTCCTACGAGCAGTACTTC. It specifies CASSFSGTTSYEQYF.

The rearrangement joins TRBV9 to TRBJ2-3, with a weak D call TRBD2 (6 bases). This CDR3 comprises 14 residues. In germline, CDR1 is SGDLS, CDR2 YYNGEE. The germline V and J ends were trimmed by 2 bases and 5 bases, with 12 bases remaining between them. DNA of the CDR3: TGTGCCAGCAGCGTCGGCCCGCGGGAAGATACGCAGTATTTT. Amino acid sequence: CASSVGPREDTQYF. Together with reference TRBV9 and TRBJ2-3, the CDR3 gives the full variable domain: DSGVTQTPKHLITATGQRVTLRCSPRSGDLSVYWYQQSLDQGLQFLIQYYNGEERAKGNILERFSAQQFPDLHSELNLSSLELGDSALYFCASSVGPREDTQYFGPGTRLTVL.

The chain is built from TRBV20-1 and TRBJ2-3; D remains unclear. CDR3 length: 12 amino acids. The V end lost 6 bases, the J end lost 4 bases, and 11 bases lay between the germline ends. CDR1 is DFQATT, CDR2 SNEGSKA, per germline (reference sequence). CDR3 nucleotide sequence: TGCAGTGCGACCCGAGGCGCAGATACGCAGTATTTT. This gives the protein CSATRGADTQYF.